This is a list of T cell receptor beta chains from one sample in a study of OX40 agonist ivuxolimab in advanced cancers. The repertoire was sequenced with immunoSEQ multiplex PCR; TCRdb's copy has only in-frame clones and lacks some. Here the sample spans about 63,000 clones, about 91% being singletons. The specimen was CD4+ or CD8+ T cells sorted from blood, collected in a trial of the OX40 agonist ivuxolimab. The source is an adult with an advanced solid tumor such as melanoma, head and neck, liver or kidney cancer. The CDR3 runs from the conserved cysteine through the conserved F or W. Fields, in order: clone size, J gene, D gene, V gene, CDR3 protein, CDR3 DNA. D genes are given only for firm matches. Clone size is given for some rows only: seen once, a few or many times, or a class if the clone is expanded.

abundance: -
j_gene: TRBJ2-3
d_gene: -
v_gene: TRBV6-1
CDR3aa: CASSEAWGPGTDTQYF
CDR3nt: TGTGCCAGCAGTGAAGCATGGGGCCCTGGCACAGATACGCAGTATTTT

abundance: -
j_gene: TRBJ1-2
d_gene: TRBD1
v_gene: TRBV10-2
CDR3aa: CASNRGTGDVGYTF
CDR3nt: TGCGCCAGCAACAGAGGGACAGGGGATGTGGGCTACACCTTC

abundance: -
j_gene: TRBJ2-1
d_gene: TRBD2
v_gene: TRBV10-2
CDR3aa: CASNPSGGLRNEQFF
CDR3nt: TGCGCCAGCAACCCATCGGGGGGGCTGAGGAATGAGCAGTTCTTC

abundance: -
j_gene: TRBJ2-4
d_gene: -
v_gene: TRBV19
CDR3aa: CASSIVGGAKNIQYF
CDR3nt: TGTGCCAGTAGTATAGTGGGGGGAGCCAAAAACATTCAGTACTTC

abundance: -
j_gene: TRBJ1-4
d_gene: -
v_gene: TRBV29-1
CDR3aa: CSVGPTNEKLFF
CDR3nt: TGCAGCGTGGGTCCAACTAATGAAAAACTGTTTTTT

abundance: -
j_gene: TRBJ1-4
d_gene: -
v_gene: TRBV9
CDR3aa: CASSVGAGRGEKLFF
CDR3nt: TGTGCCAGCAGCGTAGGGGCGGGGCGAGGAGAAAAACTGTTTTTT

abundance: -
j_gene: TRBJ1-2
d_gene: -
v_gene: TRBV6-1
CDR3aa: CASTRGHYGYTF
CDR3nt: TGTGCCAGCACCCGGGGCCACTATGGCTACACCTTC

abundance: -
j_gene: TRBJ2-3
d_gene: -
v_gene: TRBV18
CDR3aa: CASSPPPRADTQYF
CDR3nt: TGTGCCAGCTCACCACCCCCCCGGGCAGATACGCAGTATTTT

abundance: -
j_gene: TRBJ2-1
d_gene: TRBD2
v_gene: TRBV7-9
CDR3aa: CASLHPGTSGRLRYNEQFF
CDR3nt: TGTGCCAGCCTGCACCCCGGGACTAGCGGGAGGTTGCGGTACAATGAGCAGTTCTTC

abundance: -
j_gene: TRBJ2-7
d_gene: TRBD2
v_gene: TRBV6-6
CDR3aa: CASSSGLVYEQYF
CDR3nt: TGTGCCAGCAGCTCCGGACTAGTCTACGAGCAGTACTTC

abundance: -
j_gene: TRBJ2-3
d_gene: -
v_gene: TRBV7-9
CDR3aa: CASSFTGPWDTQYF
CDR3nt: TGTGCCAGCAGCTTTACAGGGCCGTGGGATACGCAGTATTTT

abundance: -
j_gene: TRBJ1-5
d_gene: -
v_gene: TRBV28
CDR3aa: CASSSYSNQPQHF
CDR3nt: TGTGCCAGCAGTTCATATAGCAATCAGCCCCAGCATTTT

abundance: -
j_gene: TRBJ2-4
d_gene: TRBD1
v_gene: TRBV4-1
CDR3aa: CASSQYRGSLEWYF
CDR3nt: TGCGCCAGCAGCCAGTACAGGGGTTCCTTAGAGTGGTACTTC

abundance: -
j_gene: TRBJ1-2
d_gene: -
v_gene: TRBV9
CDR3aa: CASSPGTDNLSF
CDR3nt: TGTGCCAGCAGCCCTGGGACCGACAACCTCTCCTTC

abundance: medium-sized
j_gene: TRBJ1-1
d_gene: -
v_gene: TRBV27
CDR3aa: CASSFGGGLEAFF
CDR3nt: TGTGCCAGCAGTTTCGGCGGGGGGCTTGAAGCTTTCTTT

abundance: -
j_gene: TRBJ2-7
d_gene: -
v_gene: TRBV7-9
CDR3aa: CASSFDPPHEQYF
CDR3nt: TGTGCCAGCAGCTTTGACCCCCCCCACGAGCAGTACTTC

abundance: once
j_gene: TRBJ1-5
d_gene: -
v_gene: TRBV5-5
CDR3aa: CASSLSNQPQHF
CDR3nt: TGTGCCAGCAGCCTTAGCAATCAGCCCCAGCATTTT

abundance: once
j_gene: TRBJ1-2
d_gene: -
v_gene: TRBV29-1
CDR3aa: CSVDIPDNYGYTF
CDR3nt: TGCAGCGTTGACATACCCGATAACTATGGCTACACCTTC

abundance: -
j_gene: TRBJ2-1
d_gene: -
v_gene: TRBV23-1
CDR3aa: CASRPRGRSTYNEQFF
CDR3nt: TGCGCCAGCAGACCTCGTGGAAGGAGCACCTACAATGAGCAGTTCTTC

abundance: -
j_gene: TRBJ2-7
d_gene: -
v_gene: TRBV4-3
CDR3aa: CASSQEGTGPIYEQYF
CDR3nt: TGCGCCAGCAGCCAAGAGGGTACAGGACCTATCTACGAGCAGTACTTC

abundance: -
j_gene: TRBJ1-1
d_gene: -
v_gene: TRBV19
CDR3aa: CASSLRENTEAFF
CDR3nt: TGTGCCAGTAGCCTCCGGGAGAACACTGAAGCTTTCTTT

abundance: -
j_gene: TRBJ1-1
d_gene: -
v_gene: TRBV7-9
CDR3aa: CASSQDRGAEAFF
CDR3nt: TGTGCCAGCAGCCAGGACCGAGGGGCTGAAGCTTTTTTT

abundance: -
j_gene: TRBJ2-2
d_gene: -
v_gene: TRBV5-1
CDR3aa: CASTVGLGELFF
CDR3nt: TGCGCCAGCACCGTAGGGCTGGGGGAGCTGTTTTTT

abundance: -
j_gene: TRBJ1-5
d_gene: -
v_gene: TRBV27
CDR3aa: CASSLYWGAGNQPQHF
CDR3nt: TGTGCCAGCAGTTTATATTGGGGGGCCGGCAATCAGCCCCAGCATTTT

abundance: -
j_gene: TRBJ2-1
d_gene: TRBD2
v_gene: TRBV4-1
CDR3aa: CASSIGTSGGDEQFF
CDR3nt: TGCGCCAGCAGCATAGGGACTAGCGGGGGGGATGAGCAGTTCTTC

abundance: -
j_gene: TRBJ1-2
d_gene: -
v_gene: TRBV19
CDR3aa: CASSILTGNYGYTF
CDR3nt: TGTGCCAGTAGTATCCTTACGGGGAACTATGGCTACACCTTC

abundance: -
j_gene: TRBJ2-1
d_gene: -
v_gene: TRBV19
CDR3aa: CASSMSPMGPEQFF
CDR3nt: TGTGCCAGTAGTATGAGTCCGATGGGTCCGGAGCAGTTCTTC

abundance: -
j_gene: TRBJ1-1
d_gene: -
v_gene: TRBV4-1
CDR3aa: CASSQDFSAMNRGTEAFF
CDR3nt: TGCGCCAGCAGCCAAGATTTTAGCGCGATGAACCGGGGCACTGAAGCTTTCTTT

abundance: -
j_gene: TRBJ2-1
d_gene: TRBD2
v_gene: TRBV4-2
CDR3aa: CASSYLGSSGNEQFF
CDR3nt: TGTGCCAGCAGCTACCTCGGGTCTAGCGGAAATGAGCAGTTCTTC

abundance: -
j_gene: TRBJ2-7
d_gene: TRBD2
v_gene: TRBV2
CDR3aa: CASSERDYSSYEQYF
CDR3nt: TGTGCCAGCAGTGAAAGGGACTACTCCTCCTACGAGCAGTACTTC

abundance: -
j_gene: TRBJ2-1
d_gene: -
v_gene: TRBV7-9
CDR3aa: CASSPLSDANYNEQFF
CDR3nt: TGTGCCAGCAGCCCTTTAAGCGACGCCAATTACAATGAGCAGTTCTTC

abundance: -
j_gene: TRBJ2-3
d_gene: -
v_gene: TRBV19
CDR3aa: CASSIGSYGTDTQYF
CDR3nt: TGTGCCAGTAGTATAGGATCTTACGGCACAGATACGCAGTATTTT

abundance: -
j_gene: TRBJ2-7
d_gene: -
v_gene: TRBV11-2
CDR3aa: CASSRRGHKYF
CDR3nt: TGTGCCAGCAGTCGTAGGGGACATAAGTACTTC

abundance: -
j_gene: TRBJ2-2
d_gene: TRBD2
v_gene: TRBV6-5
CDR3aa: CASSLADSTVGELFF
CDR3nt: TGTGCCAGCAGCCTAGCGGATAGTACTGTCGGGGAGCTGTTTTTT

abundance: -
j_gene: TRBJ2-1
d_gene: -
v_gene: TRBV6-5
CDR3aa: CAAGAGIYNEQFF
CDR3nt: TGTGCCGCAGGGGCGGGGATCTACAATGAGCAGTTCTTC

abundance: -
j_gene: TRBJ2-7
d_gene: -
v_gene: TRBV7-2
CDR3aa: CASSLQPTGPEQYF
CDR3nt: TGTGCCAGCAGCTTACAACCGACGGGACCCGAGCAGTACTTC

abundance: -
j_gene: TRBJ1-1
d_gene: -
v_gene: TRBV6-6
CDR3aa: CASSYGGPLGIPEAFF
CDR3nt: TGTGCCAGCAGTTACGGCGGGCCTCTGGGGATACCTGAAGCTTTCTTT

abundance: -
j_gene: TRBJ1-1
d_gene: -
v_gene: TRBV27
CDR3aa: CASSLSSYTMNTEAFF
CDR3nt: TGTGCCAGCAGTTTATCGAGTTATACCATGAACACTGAAGCTTTCTTT

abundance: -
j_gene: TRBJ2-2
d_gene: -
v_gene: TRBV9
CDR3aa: CASSPPRGLGELFF
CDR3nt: TGTGCCAGCAGCCCCCCCCGTGGCCTCGGGGAGCTGTTTTTT

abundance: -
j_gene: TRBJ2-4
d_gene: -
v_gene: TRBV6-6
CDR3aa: CASSYDSWGKNIQYF
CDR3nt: TGTGCCAGCAGTTACGATTCCTGGGGGAAAAACATTCAGTACTTC

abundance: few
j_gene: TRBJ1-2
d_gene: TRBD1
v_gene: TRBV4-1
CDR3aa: CASSQGTGYGYTF
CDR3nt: TGCGCCAGCAGCCAAGGGACAGGGTATGGCTACACCTTC

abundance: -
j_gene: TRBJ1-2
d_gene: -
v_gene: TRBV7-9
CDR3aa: CASSDLGPEIYGYTF
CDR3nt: TGTGCCAGCAGCGACTTGGGTCCCGAAATTTATGGCTACACCTTC

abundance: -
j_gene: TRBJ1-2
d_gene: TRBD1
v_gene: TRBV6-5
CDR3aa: CASRAGTGNGYTF
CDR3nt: TGTGCCAGCAGGGCCGGGACAGGGAATGGCTACACCTTC